Included here is one TCR beta chain sequence, with context. The CDR3 extends over 13 amino acids. The ends were cut back, 5 bases at V and 1 base at J, with 9 bases in the middle. In germline, CDR1 is MDHEN, CDR2 SYDVKM. This sample is part of a study of CD8+ T cells in alopecia areata. RNA was extracted and reverse transcribed into cDNA as the sequencing template. TCRdb keeps only in-frame clones here, not all; method: immunoSEQ multiplex PCR. The sample records 65,000 to 95,000 clones, roughly 51% being singletons. This chain connects TRBV28 to TRBJ2-7; tentatively, D is TRBD1 (5 bases). The clonotype comes from a human donor with alopecia areata. Specimen: NKG2D-high CD8+ T cells sorted from blood. The CDR3, as DNA: TGTGCCAGCAGTCCCCAGGGTTCCTACGAGCAGTACTTC. This gives the protein CASSPQGSYEQYF.